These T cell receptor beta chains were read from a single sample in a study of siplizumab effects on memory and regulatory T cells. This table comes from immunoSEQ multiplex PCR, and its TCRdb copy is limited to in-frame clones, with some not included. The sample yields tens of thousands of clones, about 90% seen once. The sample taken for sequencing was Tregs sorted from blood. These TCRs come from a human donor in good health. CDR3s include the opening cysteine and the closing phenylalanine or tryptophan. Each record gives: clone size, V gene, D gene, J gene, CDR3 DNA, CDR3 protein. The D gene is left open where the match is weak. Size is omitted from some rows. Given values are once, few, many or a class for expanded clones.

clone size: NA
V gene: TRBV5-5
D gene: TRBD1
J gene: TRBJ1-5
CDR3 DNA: TGTGCCAGCAGCTTTGGGACAGGGGTGTCTCAGCCCCAGCATTTT
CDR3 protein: CASSFGTGVSQPQHF

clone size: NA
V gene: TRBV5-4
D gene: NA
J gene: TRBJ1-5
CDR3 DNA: TGTGCCAGCAGCTTAGACAATCAGCCCCAGCATTTT
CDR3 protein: CASSLDNQPQHF

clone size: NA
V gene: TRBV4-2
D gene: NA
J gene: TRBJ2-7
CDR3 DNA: TGTGCCAGCAGCCACGCAGGTAGCTCCTACGAGCAGTACTTC
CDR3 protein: CASSHAGSSYEQYF

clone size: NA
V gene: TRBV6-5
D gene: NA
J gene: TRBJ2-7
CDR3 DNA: TGTGCCAAACTCCACGGGAGCCTCCCCACCTACGAGCAGTACTTC
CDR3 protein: CAKLHGSLPTYEQYF

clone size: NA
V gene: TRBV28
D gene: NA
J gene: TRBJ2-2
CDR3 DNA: TGTGCCAGCAGTCCAGGGCTGATCACCGGGGAGCTGTTTTTT
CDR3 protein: CASSPGLITGELFF

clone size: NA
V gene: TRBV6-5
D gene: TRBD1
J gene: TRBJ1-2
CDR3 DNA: TGTGCCAGCAGTTACGGGCAGGGGGACTATGGCTACACCTTC
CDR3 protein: CASSYGQGDYGYTF

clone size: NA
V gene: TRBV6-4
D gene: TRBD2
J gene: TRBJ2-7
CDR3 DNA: TGTGCCAGCAGTGACCCGTACTTGCGGGGGGTTTACGAGCAGTACTTC
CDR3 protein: CASSDPYLRGVYEQYF

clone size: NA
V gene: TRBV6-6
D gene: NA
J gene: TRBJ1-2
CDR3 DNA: TGTGCCAGCAGTTACACTTTCTTGGATGGCTACACCTTC
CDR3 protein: CASSYTFLDGYTF

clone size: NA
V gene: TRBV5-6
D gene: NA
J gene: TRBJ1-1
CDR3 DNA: TGTGCCAGCAGCTTGAAGGTCAGGGCTAACACTGAAGCTTTCTTT
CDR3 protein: CASSLKVRANTEAFF

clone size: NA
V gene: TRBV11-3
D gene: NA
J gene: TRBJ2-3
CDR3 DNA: TGTGCCAGCAGCTTCCAGGGGATACCAGATACGCAGTATTTT
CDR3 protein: CASSFQGIPDTQYF

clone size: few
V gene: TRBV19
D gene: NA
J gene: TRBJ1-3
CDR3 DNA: TGTGCCAGTAGTAAGTCTGGAAACACCATATATTTT
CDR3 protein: CASSKSGNTIYF

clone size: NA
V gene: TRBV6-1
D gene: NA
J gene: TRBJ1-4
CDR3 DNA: TGTGCCAGCAGTCAACAGGACCTCCGAGGGGAAAAACTGTTTTTT
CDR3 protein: CASSQQDLRGEKLFF

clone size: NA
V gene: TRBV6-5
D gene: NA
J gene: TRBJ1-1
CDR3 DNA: TGTGCCAGCAGGTACAGGGAAGGGAAAGCTTTCTTT
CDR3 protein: CASRYREGKAFF